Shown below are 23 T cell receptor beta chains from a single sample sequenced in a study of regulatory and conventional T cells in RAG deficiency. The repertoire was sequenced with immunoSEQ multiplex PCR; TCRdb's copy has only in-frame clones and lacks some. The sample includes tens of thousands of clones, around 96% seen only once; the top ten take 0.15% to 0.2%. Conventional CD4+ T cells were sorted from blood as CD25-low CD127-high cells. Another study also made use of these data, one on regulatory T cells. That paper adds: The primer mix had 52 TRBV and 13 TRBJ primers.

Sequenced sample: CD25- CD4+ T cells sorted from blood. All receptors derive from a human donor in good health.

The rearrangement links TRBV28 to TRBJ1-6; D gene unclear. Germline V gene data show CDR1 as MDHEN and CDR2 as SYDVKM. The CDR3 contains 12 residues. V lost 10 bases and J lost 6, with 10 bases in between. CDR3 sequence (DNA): TGTGCCACCACACAACCTAATTCACCCCTCCACTTT. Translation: CATTQPNSPLHF.

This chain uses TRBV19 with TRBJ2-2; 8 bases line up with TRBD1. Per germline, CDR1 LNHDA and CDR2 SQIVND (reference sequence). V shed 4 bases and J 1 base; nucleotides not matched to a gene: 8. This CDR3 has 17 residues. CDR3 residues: CASSRDSGTGNTGELFF. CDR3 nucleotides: TGTGCCAGTAGTAGGGATTCCGGGACAGGGAACACCGGGGAGCTGTTTTTT.

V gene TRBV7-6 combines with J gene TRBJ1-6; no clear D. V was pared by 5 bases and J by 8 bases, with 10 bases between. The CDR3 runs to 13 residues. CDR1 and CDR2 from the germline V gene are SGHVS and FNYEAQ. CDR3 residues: CASSRSGDSPLHF. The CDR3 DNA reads TGTGCCAGCAGCCGATCAGGCGATTCACCCCTCCACTTT.

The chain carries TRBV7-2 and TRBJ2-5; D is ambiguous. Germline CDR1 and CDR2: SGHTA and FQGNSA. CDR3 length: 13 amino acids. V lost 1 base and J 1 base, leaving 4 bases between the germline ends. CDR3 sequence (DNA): TGTGCCAGCAGCTTAGTCGGCCAAGAGACCCAGTACTTC. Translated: CASSLVGQETQYF. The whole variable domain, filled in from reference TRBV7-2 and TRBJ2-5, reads GAGVSQSPSNKVTEKGKDVELRCDPISGHTALYWYRQSLGQGLEFLIYFQGNSAPDKSGLPSDRFSAERTGGSVSTLTIQRTQQEDSAVYLCASSLVGQETQYFGPGTRLLVL.

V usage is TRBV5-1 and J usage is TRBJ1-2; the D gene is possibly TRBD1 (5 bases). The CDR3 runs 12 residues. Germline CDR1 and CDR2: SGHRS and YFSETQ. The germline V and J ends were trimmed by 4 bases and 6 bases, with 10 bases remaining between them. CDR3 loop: CASSTGLNGYTF. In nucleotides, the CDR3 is TGCGCCAGCAGCACGGGACTCAATGGCTACACCTTC.

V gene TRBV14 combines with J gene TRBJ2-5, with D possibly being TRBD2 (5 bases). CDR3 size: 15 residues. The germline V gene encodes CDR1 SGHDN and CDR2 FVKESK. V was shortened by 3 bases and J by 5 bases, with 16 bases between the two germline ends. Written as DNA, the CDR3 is TGTGCCAGCAGCCAGGGATCATCCGGGGTGGAGACCCAGTACTTC. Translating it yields CASSQGSSGVETQYF.

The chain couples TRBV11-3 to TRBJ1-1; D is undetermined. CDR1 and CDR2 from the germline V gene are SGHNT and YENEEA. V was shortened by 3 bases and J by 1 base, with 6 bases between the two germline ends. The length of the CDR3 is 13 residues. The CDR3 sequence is CASSLRGNTEAFF. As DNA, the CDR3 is TGTGCCAGCAGCTTGCGGGGGAACACTGAAGCTTTCTTT.

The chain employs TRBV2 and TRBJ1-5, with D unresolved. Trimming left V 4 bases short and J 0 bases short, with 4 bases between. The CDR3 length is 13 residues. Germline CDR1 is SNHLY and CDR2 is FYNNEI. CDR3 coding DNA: TGTGCCAGCAGTGGAGATAGCAATCAGCCCCAGCATTTT. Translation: CASSGDSNQPQHF.

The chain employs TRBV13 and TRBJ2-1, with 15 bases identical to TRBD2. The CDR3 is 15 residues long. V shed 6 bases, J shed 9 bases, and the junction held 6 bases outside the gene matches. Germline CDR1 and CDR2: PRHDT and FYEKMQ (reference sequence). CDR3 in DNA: TGTGCCAGCAGGTATGGACTAGCGGGGGGGCGTGAGCAGTTCTTC. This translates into CASRYGLAGGREQFF.

As DNA, the CDR3 is TGTGCCAGCAGCTACGGGACTAGCGGCTTCACAGATACGCAGTATTTT. Protein: CASSYGTSGFTDTQYF. The chain recombines TRBV7-2 with TRBJ2-3, with TRBD2 identical over 11 bases. J gave up 2 bases and V 4 bases, and 5 bases lay outside the gene matches. This CDR3 has 16 residues. CDR1 is SGHTA, CDR2 FQGNSA, per germline.

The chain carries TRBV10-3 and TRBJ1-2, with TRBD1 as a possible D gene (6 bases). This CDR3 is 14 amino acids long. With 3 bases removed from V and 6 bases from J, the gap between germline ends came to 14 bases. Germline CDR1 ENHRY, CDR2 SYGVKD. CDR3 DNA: TGTGCCATCAGTGAACAGGGTAACCGTAATGGCTACACCTTC. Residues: CAISEQGNRNGYTF.

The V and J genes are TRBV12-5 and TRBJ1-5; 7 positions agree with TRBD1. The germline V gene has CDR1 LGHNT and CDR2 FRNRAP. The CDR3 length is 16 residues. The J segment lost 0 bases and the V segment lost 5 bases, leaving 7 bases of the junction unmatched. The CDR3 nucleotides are TGTGCTAGTGGTACCGGACAGGTGTATAGCAATCAGCCCCAGCATTTT. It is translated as CASGTGQVYSNQPQHF.

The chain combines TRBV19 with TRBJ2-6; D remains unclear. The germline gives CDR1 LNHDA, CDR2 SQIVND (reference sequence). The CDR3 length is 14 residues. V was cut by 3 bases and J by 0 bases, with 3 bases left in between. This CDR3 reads CASSISSGANVLTF. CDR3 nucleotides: TGTGCCAGTAGTATCAGCTCTGGGGCCAACGTCCTGACTTTC.

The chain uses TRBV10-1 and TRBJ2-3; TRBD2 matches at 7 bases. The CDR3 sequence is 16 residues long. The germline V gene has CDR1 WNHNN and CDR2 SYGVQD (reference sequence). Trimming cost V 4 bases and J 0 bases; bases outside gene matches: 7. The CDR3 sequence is CASSGPEGLSTDTQYF. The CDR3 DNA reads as TGCGCCAGCAGTGGCCCGGAGGGACTAAGCACAGATACGCAGTATTTT.

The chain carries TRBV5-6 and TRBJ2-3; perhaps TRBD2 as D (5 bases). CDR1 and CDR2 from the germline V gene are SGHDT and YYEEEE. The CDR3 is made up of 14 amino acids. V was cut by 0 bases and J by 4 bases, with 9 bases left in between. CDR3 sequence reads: CASSLEGSADTQYF. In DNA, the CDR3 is TGTGCCAGCAGCTTGGAAGGGAGTGCAGATACGCAGTATTTT.

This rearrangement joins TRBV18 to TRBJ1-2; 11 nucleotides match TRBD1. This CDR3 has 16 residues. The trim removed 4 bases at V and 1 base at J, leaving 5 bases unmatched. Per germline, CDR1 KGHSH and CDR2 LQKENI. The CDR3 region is CASSQLGQGGNYGYTF. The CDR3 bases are TGTGCCAGCTCACAACTGGGACAGGGGGGTAACTATGGCTACACCTTC.

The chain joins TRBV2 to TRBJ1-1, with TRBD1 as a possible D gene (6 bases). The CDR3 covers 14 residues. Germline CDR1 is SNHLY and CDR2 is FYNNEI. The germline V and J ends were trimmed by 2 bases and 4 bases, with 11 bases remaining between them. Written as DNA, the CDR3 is TGTGCCAGCAGTGAAAGGGACATACGCACTGAAGCTTTCTTT. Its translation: CASSERDIRTEAFF.

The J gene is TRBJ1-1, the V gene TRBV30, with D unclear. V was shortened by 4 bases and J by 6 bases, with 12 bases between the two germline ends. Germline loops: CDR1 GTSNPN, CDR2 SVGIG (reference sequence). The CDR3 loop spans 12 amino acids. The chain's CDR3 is CAWIKVRAEAFF. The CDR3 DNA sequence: TGTGCCTGGATTAAGGTCCGGGCTGAAGCTTTCTTT.

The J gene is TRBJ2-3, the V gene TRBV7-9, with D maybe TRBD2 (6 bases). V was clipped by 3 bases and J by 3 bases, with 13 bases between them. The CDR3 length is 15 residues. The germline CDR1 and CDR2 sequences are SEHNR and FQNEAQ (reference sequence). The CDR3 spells CASSLEGPATDTQYF. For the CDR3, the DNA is TGTGCCAGCAGCTTGGAGGGTCCGGCAACAGATACGCAGTATTTT.

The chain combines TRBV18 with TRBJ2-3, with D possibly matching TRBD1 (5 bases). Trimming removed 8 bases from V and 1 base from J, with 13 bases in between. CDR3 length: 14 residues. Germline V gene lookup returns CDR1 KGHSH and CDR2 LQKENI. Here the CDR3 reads CASRTIGGTDTQYF. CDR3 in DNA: TGTGCCAGCCGGACAATTGGGGGCACAGATACGCAGTATTTT. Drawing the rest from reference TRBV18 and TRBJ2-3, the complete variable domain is NAGVMQNPRHLVRRRGQEARLRCSPMKGHSHVYWYRQLPEEGLKFMVYLQKENIIDESGMPKERFSAEFPKEGPSILRIQQVVRGDSAAYFCASRTIGGTDTQYFGPGTRLTVL.

For the CDR3, the DNA is TGTGCCAGCAGCTCGGGGACAGCAAACTATGGCTACACCTTC. This translates into CASSSGTANYGYTF. This chain connects TRBV11-2 to TRBJ1-2; 7 bases map to TRBD1. V was pared by 4 bases and J by 2 bases, with 4 bases of the junction left unmatched. This CDR3 is 14 amino acids long. Germline V gives CDR1 SGHAT, CDR2 FQNNGV.

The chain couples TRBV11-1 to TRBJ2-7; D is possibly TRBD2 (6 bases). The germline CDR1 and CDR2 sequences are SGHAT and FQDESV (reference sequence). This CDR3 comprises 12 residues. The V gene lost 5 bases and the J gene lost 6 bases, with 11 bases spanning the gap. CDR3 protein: CASSASSAEQYF. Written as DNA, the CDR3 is TGTGCCAGCAGCGCATCTAGCGCCGAGCAGTACTTC.

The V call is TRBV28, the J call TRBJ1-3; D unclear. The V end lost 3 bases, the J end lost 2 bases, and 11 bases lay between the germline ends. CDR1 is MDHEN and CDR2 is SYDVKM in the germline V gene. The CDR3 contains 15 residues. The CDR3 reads CASSFRSPTGNTIYF. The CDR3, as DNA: TGTGCCAGCAGTTTTCGGAGCCCCACTGGAAACACCATATATTTT. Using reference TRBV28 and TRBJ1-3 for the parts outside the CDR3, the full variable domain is DVKVTQSSRYLVKRTGEKVFLECVQDMDHENMFWYRQDPGLGLRLIYFSYDVKMKEKGDIPEGYSVSREKKERFSLILESASTNQTSMYLCASSFRSPTGNTIYFGEGSWLTVV.